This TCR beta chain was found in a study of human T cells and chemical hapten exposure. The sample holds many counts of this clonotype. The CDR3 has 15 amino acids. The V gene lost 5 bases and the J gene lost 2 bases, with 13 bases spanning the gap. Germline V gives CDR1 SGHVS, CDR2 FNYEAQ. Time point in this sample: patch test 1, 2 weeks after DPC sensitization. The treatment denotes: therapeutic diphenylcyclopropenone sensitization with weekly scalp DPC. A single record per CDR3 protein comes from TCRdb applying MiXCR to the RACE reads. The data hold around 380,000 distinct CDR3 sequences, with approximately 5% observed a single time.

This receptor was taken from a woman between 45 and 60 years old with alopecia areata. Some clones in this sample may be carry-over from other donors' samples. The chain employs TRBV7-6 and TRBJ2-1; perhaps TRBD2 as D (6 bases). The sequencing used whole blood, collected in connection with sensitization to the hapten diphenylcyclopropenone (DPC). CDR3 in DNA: TGTGCCAGCAGCCCAAAGGGCGGGGCCTACAATGAGCAGTTCTTC. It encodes CASSPKGGAYNEQFF.